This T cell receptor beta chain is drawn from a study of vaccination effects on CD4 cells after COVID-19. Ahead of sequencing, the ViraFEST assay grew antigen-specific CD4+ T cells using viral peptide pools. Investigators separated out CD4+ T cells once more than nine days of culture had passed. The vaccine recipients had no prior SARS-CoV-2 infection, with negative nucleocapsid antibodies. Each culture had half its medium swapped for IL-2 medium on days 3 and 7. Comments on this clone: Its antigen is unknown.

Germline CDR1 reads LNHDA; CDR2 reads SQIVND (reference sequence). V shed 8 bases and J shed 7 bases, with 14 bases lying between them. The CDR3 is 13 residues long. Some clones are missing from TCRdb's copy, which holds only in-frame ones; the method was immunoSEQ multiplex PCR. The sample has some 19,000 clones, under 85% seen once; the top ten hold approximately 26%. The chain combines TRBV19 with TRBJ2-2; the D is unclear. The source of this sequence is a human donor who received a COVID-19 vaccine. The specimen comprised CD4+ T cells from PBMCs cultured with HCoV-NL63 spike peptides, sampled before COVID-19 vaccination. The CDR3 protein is CASQDPIFGELFF. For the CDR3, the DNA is TGTGCCAGTCAGGACCCAATTTTCGGGGAGCTGTTTTTT.